A selection of T cell receptor beta chains follows, all from one sample in a study of T-cell reconstitution after alpha-beta-depleted transplantation in children. TCRdb re-derived calls from the PCR reads in MiXCR, one entry per CDR3 protein. The data show 150,000 to 200,000 distinct CDR3 sequences, 13% to 15% seen once. The sample consisted of PBMCs from the stem cell graft donor, taken from the stem cell graft. Every receptor here comes from a human donor who donated a stem cell graft to a child with acute lymphoblastic leukemia. Both conserved end residues are part of each CDR3. A D gene is named only where the DNA matches it firmly. Size values are once, few and many counts, or a class for expanded clones, and some rows have none.

J: TRBJ1-2
size: many
V: TRBV30
D: TRBD1
CDR3: CAFRRQGRDYGYTF
DNA: TGTGCCTTTCGTCGACAGGGAAGAGACTATGGCTACACCTTC

J: TRBJ2-7
size: many
V: TRBV29-1
D: .
CDR3: CSVEGGSEQYF
DNA: TGCAGCGTTGAAGGGGGTAGTGAGCAGTACTTC

J: TRBJ2-7
size: .
V: TRBV2
D: TRBD1
CDR3: CASSGQGLSYEQYF
DNA: TGTGCCAGCAGTGGACAGGGCCTCTCCTACGAGCAGTACTTC

J: TRBJ2-1
size: many
V: TRBV4-1
D: TRBD2
CDR3: CASSQQLAGYNEQFF
DNA: TGCGCCAGCAGCCAACAACTAGCGGGGTACAATGAGCAGTTCTTC

J: TRBJ2-1
size: .
V: TRBV7-9
D: TRBD1
CDR3: CASSSGQGRSEQFF
DNA: TGTGCCAGCAGCTCGGGACAGGGAAGGAGTGAGCAGTTCTTC

J: TRBJ2-3
size: .
V: TRBV7-9
D: .
CDR3: CASSPGSTPSTDTQYF
DNA: TGTGCCAGCAGCCCAGGGTCCACTCCTAGCACAGATACGCAGTATTTT

J: TRBJ2-3
size: many
V: TRBV13
D: .
CDR3: CASRPRGNTDTQYF
DNA: TGTGCCAGCAGGCCCAGAGGGAACACAGATACGCAGTATTTT

J: TRBJ2-7
size: few
V: TRBV7-9
D: TRBD1
CDR3: CASSPTGGTYEQYF
DNA: TGTGCCAGCAGCCCGACAGGGGGCACTTACGAGCAGTACTTC

J: TRBJ1-1
size: few
V: TRBV5-1
D: .
CDR3: CASRGSGDVRAGTEAFF
DNA: TGCGCCAGCAGGGGGTCAGGGGACGTTCGGGCAGGCACTGAAGCTTTCTTT

J: TRBJ1-1
size: many
V: TRBV5-1
D: .
CDR3: CASSNGQNQFTEAFF
DNA: TGCGCCAGCAGCAACGGGCAGAACCAATTCACTGAAGCTTTCTTT

J: TRBJ2-3
size: many
V: TRBV7-9
D: .
CDR3: CASSPVPDTQYF
DNA: TGTGCCAGCAGCCCGGTCCCAGATACGCAGTATTTT

J: TRBJ2-3
size: many
V: TRBV7-9
D: TRBD2
CDR3: CASSKRTSGRTDTQYF
DNA: TGTGCCAGCAGCAAAAGGACTAGCGGGAGGACAGATACGCAGTATTTT